This TCR beta chain was recorded in a study of blood T cell repertoires in COVID-19. Turning to the study itself: The United States, Italy and Spain supplied acute and convalescent COVID-19 samples. Nucleic acid was either cDNA or gDNA, and it came from T cells, B-cell-depleted T cells, or PBMCs.

Some clones are missing from TCRdb's copy, which holds only in-frame ones; the method was immunoSEQ multiplex PCR. The sample yields roughly 80,000 clones, roughly 80% seen once. The sequencing sample was made of peripheral blood. This clonotype was obtained from a woman in her fifties or sixties with acute or convalescent COVID-19.

The CDR3 region has the DNA TGTGCCAGCAGCTACGGAGGGGATGGCGGCTACACCTTC. It specifies CASSYGGDGGYTF. The chain carries TRBV7-3 and TRBJ1-2; perhaps TRBD1 as D (5 bases). V shed 4 bases and J shed 8 bases, with 14 bases lying between them. The CDR3 length is 13 residues. CDR1 and CDR2 (germline): SGHTA, FQGTGA.